The subject of this entry is one TCR beta chain. Per the study methods: The authors estimated nucleated cell counts from reference gene primer amplification. The method was immunoSEQ multiplex PCR; TCRdb's version includes in-frame clones alone and lacks a portion of them. V and J calls and clone size are those listed in that table; D and trimming were worked out from the DNA. This sample has approximately 280,000 clones, with approximately 86% found just once. Participants had their cohort set by participant-reported clinical history. With V trimmed by 4 bases and J by 6 bases, 7 bases remained unmatched. The CDR3 extends over 16 amino acids. Germline V gene lookup returns CDR1 SGHNT and CDR2 YENEEA. The record originates from a study of blood T cell repertoires in COVID-19.

The sequencing sample was made of PBMCs or T cells enriched from blood (not recorded which). This TCR came from a woman in her late teens or twenties who had recovered from COVID-19. J is TRBJ2-1 and V is TRBV11-3; 12 nucleotides agree with TRBD2. CDR3 amino acids: CASSSSQTSGSNEQFF. The CDR3 DNA reads TGTGCCAGCAGCTCCAGTCAGACTAGCGGGAGCAATGAGCAGTTCTTC.